What follows are 27 T cell receptor beta chains derived from one specimen sequenced in a study of CD8 T cells in Susac syndrome. The authors reverse transcribed roughly 0.5 to 1 ug RNA with random hexamers. MiXCR was run by TCRdb on the immunoSEQ multiplex PCR reads, yielding one entry per CDR3 protein. Of about 70,000 distinct CDR3 sequences in the sample, 95% to 96% were seen once. The sample comprised CD4+ T cells from PBMCs. The receptors come from a human donor with multiple sclerosis.

This chain uses TRBV10-3 with TRBJ2-1, with D possibly matching TRBD1 (5 bases). CDR1 ENHRY and CDR2 SYGVKD come from the germline V gene. The CDR3 spans 12 residues. V gave up 6 bases and J gave up 9 bases, with 12 bases separating them. The chain's CDR3 is CAIRSTGGEQFF. CDR3 bases: TGTGCCATCAGAAGTACAGGCGGTGAGCAGTTCTTC.

This chain links TRBV4-2 with TRBJ2-2; 7 bases are shared with TRBD1. CDR1 is LGHNA, CDR2 YNFKEQ, per germline. The trim removed 0 bases at V and 8 bases at J, leaving 6 bases unmatched. CDR3 length: 15 amino acids. CDR3 sequence (DNA): TGTGCCAGCAGCCAAGACACAGGGGCCGGAGGGGAGCTGTTTTTT. Its translation: CASSQDTGAGGELFF.

V is TRBV29-1 and J is TRBJ2-1; D unresolved. The CDR3 totals 14 residues. Trimming left V 8 bases short and J 0 bases short, with 14 bases between. Germline V gene data show CDR1 as SQVTM and CDR2 as ANQGSEA. The CDR3 DNA reads TGCAGCAGTGTGGGCGATAGCTCCTACAATGAGCAGTTCTTC. Protein sequence: CSSVGDSSYNEQFF.

The rearrangement links TRBV5-1 to TRBJ2-7; no reliable D call. This CDR3 comprises 13 residues. Trimming cost V 1 base and J 5 bases, with 10 bases left between them. Germline CDR1 SGHRS, CDR2 YFSETQ. As DNA, the CDR3 is TGCGCCAGCAGCTTGCCCCCGGTGAACGAGCAGTACTTC. This sequence encodes CASSLPPVNEQYF.

The J gene is TRBJ2-1, the V gene TRBV12-3 or TRBV12-4; D gene unclear. This CDR3 is built from 12 residues. Trimming took off 3 bases at V and 7 bases at J, with 7 bases between the two ends. CDR3 sequence reads: CASSFAANEQFF. The CDR3 nucleotides are TGTGCCAGCAGTTTTGCCGCGAATGAGCAGTTCTTC.

V is TRBV7-2 and J is TRBJ1-2; D is unclear. Trimming removed 5 bases from V and 8 bases from J, with 15 bases in between. This CDR3 is 13 amino acids long. Per germline, CDR1 SGHTA and CDR2 FQGNSA. The CDR3 bases are TGTGCCAGCAGCCCGGGCGTCGACCGCGGCTACACCTTC. As protein: CASSPGVDRGYTF.

This clonotype turned up a few times. The rearrangement links TRBV29-1 to TRBJ2-3; D may be TRBD1 or TRBD2 (5 bases each). The CDR3 totals 13 residues. Trimming removed 3 bases at V and 0 bases at J, with 7 bases between. From germline, CDR1 is SQVTM and CDR2 ANQGSEA. CDR3 in DNA: TGCAGCGTTGAGGGGGAGAGCACAGATACGCAGTATTTT. Translating gives CSVEGESTDTQYF.

This clonotype was detected only once. The V call is TRBV3-1, the J call TRBJ2-5; D uncertain. V gave up 4 bases and J gave up 2 bases, with 8 bases separating them. Germline CDR1 LGHDT, CDR2 YNNKEL (reference sequence). The CDR3 consists of 13 residues. The CDR3 coding sequence is TGTGCCAGCAGCCCTAGATATCAAGAGACCCAGTACTTC. It specifies CASSPRYQETQYF.

The chain carries TRBV7-2 and TRBJ1-2, with 11 bases aligning to TRBD1. The CDR3 contains 14 residues. Germline V gives CDR1 SGHTA, CDR2 FQGNSA. V was pared by 5 bases and J by 7 bases, with 6 bases of the junction left unmatched. CDR3 sequence: CASSPGGTGGGYTF. DNA of the CDR3: TGTGCCAGCAGCCCGGGCGGGACAGGGGGTGGCTACACCTTC.

The chain uses TRBV20-1 and TRBJ1-2, with 9 nucleotides matching TRBD1. CDR3 length equals 13 residues. Germline CDR1 and CDR2: DFQATT and SNEGSKA (reference sequence). J gave up 6 bases and V 1 base, and 3 bases lay outside the gene matches. The CDR3 DNA sequence: TGCAGTGCTAGAGGGGACAGGGAAAATGGCTACACCTTC. Encoded protein: CSARGDRENGYTF.

This sequence joins TRBV12-5 and TRBJ1-1, with D possibly TRBD1 on 6 matching bases. The germline V and J ends were trimmed by 1 base and 0 bases, with 15 bases remaining between them. Germline V gives CDR1 LGHNT, CDR2 FRNRAP. The CDR3 has 17 amino acids. CDR3 nucleotides: TGTGCTAGTGGTTTGGCAACAGGGAATTGGATGAACACTGAAGCTTTCTTT. It is translated as CASGLATGNWMNTEAFF.

This rearrangement joins TRBV20-1 to TRBJ2-7, with 9 bases fitting TRBD1. This CDR3 has 15 amino acids. Germline-derived CDR1 and CDR2 are DFQATT and SNEGSKA (reference sequence). With 6 bases clipped from V and 0 bases from J, the junction kept 9 bases outside the gene matches. DNA for the CDR3: TGCAGTGCGGTTGACCCGGGACAGGGCTCCTACGAGCAGTACTTC. Encoded protein: CSAVDPGQGSYEQYF.

To note about this clonotype: The junction does not match germline at one end; this may be a read error. As DNA, the CDR3 is TGTGCCAGCAGCAAAGAGTCCGGAGCCTACGAGCAGTACTTC. Translation: CASSKESGAYEQYF. The rearrangement uses TRBV4-2 and TRBJ2-7; D is unresolved. From germline, CDR1 is LGHNA and CDR2 YNFKEQ. The CDR3 runs to 14 residues.

This chain uses TRBV2 with TRBJ1-1; 8 bases are shared with TRBD1. Per germline, CDR1 SNHLY and CDR2 FYNNEI. With V trimmed by 6 bases and J by 2 bases, 5 bases remained unmatched. The CDR3 is 14 residues long. The CDR3 bases are TGTGCCAGCAGGAGGACAGGGAGCAACACTGAAGCTTTCTTT. This gives the protein CASRRTGSNTEAFF.

In this sample, this clonotype turned up once. The rearrangement links TRBV3-1 to TRBJ1-6, with D uncertain. The V gene's germline CDR1 is LGHDT and CDR2 YNNKEL (reference sequence). There are 14 residues in the CDR3. V was cut by 4 bases and J by 8 bases, with 12 bases left in between. The CDR3 reads CASSPRRQDSPLHF. The CDR3 DNA reads as TGTGCCAGCAGCCCCCGGCGTCAGGATTCACCCCTCCACTTT.

This clonotype has a single count. CDR3 loop: CASRQGADNQPQHF. CDR3 DNA: TGTGCCAGCAGGCAGGGGGCGGACAATCAGCCCCAGCATTTT. The V gene is TRBV6-6, the J gene TRBJ1-5; 8 positions match TRBD1. Looked up from germline, CDR1 is MNHNY and CDR2 is SVGAGI (reference sequence). With V trimmed by 6 bases and J by 3 bases, 4 bases remained unmatched. The CDR3 runs to 14 residues.

The J gene is TRBJ1-2, the V gene TRBV11-2; weak D call: TRBD1 (5 bases). Trimming took 1 base from V and 7 from J, leaving 7 bases between them. The length of the CDR3 is 12 residues. Germline V gene lookup returns CDR1 SGHAT and CDR2 FQNNGV. CDR3 sequence reads: CASSLVGAGYTF. The CDR3 DNA sequence: TGTGCCAGCAGCTTAGTAGGGGCTGGCTACACCTTC.

This chain connects TRBV9 to TRBJ2-1; D ambiguous. The CDR3 has 15 residues. CDR1 is SGDLS, CDR2 YYNGEE, per germline. Trimming removed 0 bases at V and 6 bases at J, with 13 bases between. CDR3 in amino acids: CASSVVSRGANEQFF. CDR3 nucleotides: TGTGCCAGCAGCGTAGTGTCTAGAGGCGCCAATGAGCAGTTCTTC.

The chain has TRBV7-9 and TRBJ2-1; tentatively, D is TRBD1 or TRBD2 (5 bases each). With 5 bases removed from V and 5 bases from J, the gap between germline ends came to 13 bases. CDR3 length: 14 amino acids. Per germline, CDR1 SEHNR and CDR2 FQNEAQ (reference sequence). The CDR3 loop is CASSPRDGHNEQFF. As DNA, the CDR3 is TGTGCCAGCAGCCCCCGGGACGGGCACAATGAGCAGTTCTTC. Using reference TRBV7-9 and TRBJ2-1 for the parts outside the CDR3, the full variable domain is DTGVSQNPRHKITKRGQNVTFRCDPISEHNRLYWYRQTLGQGPEFLTYFQNEAQLEKSRLLSDRFSAERPKGSFSTLEIQRTEQGDSAMYLCASSPRDGHNEQFFGPGTRLTVL.

The chain joins TRBV29-1 to TRBJ2-7, with 7 bases aligning to TRBD2. Germline CDR1 and CDR2: SQVTM and ANQGSEA. This CDR3 spans 19 amino acids. V lost 0 bases to trimming and J lost 4 bases; unmatched junction nucleotides: 21. The CDR3 bases are TGCAGCGTTGAAGATCGGGGGGACGGTCAAGGGTTGGTTCGGTACGAGCAGTACTTC. Protein sequence: CSVEDRGDGQGLVRYEQYF.

The rearrangement uses TRBV7-2 and TRBJ1-1; a weak D match, TRBD1 (6 bases). CDR1 is SGHTA, CDR2 FQGNSA, per germline. The CDR3 sequence is 15 residues long. The ends were cut back, 0 bases at V and 3 bases at J, with 11 bases in the middle. In nucleotides, the CDR3 is TGTGCCAGCAGCTTAGCAATTCAGGGGCACACTGAAGCTTTCTTT. As protein: CASSLAIQGHTEAFF.

V usage is TRBV7-9 and J usage is TRBJ1-1; a possible D gene is TRBD1 (5 bases). Germline lookup yields CDR1 SEHNR and CDR2 FQNEAQ (reference sequence). CDR3 length: 15 amino acids. V was clipped by 1 base and J by 1 base, with 10 bases between them. The CDR3 DNA reads as TGTGCCAGCAGCTTAGGTTTGGGGCAGAACACTGAAGCTTTCTTT. Translation: CASSLGLGQNTEAFF.

The chain uses TRBV12-3 or TRBV12-4 and TRBJ1-2; tentatively, D is TRBD1 (6 bases). The CDR3 extends over 14 amino acids. Trimming pared 6 bases from V and 8 bases from J, leaving 19 bases between. CDR3 sequence (DNA): TGTGCCAGCAGCGCCCCCACAGGGCGCGGGGGCTACACCTTC. Its translation is CASSAPTGRGGYTF.

The chain has TRBV7-2 and TRBJ1-2, with TRBD1 identical over 8 bases. From germline, CDR1 is SGHTA and CDR2 FQGNSA. Unmatched junction bases numbered 5, after V lost 5 bases and J lost 6 bases. The CDR3 spans 13 residues. The CDR3 sequence: CASSRDRHDGYTF. The CDR3 nucleotides are TGTGCCAGCAGCCGGGACAGGCACGATGGCTACACCTTC.

A single count supports this clonotype. The chain carries TRBV6-5 and TRBJ1-1, with D tentatively TRBD1 (5 bases). The germline V gene encodes CDR1 MNHEY and CDR2 SVGAGI. This CDR3 has 13 amino acids. V gave up 6 bases and J gave up 7 bases, with 15 bases separating them. CDR3 DNA sequence: TGTGCCAGCAGCCGTACGCGGGGCGGTGAAGCTTTCTTT. Its translation is CASSRTRGGEAFF.

This clonotype was observed a handful of times. The chain employs TRBV4-1 and TRBJ2-7, with 9 bases that match TRBD1. Germline CDR1 and CDR2: MGHRA and YSYEKL. CDR3 length equals 12 residues. The V segment lost 5 bases and the J segment 6 bases; nucleotides outside the gene matches: 2. The CDR3 loop is CASSLTGGEQYF. DNA of the CDR3: TGCGCCAGCAGCTTGACAGGGGGCGAGCAGTACTTC.

The genes are TRBV3-1 and TRBJ2-3, with 11 bases fitting TRBD1. The V and J ends lost 4 bases and 5 bases, in that order; junction bases with no gene match: 5. The germline gives CDR1 LGHDT, CDR2 YNNKEL (reference sequence). The CDR3 covers 15 residues. CDR3 loop: CASSPRDRGGDTQYF. The CDR3 bases are TGTGCCAGCAGCCCCCGGGACAGGGGGGGAGATACGCAGTATTTT.